The 32 T cell receptor beta chains presented below share a single source sample, sequenced in a study of T cell repertoires in cytomegalovirus infection. TCRdb redid the calling of the reads with MiXCR, one entry per CDR3 protein. This table holds 350,000 to 550,000 distinct CDR3 sequences, approximately 33% found once. Sequences were obtained from PBMCs. The receptors shown here come from a human donor in good health (CMV status not recorded). Some clones in this sample may be carry-over from other donors' samples.

The table lists this clonotype with a few counts. The V gene is TRBV7-2, the J gene TRBJ2-2, with 8 bases identical to TRBD2. This CDR3 contains 15 residues. Germline V gives CDR1 SGHTA, CDR2 FQGNSA. Trimming removed 1 base from V and 4 bases from J; junction bases left unmatched: 2. CDR3 DNA: TGTGCCAGCAGCTTAGTCGGGGGGGGCACCGGGGAGCTGTTTTTT. This gives the protein CASSLVGGGTGELFF.

This sequence joins TRBV29-1 and TRBJ2-7; 8 bases map to TRBD1. The V gene end was trimmed by 7 bases and the J gene end by 6 bases; junction bases not matched to a gene: 11. Germline CDR1 reads SQVTM; CDR2 reads ANQGSEA. This CDR3 comprises 13 residues. The CDR3 sequence is CSAGQGSPSEQYF. CDR3 nucleotide sequence: TGCAGCGCTGGACAGGGTTCTCCCTCCGAGCAGTACTTC.

This clonotype was observed a handful of times. The V and J genes are TRBV6-6 and TRBJ2-2; TRBD2 is a possible D gene (5 bases). Germline CDR1 reads MNHNY; CDR2 reads SVGAGI (reference sequence). The CDR3 has 14 residues. Trimming pared 4 bases from V and 3 bases from J, leaving 9 bases between. CDR3 residues: CASSSYGDTGELFF. CDR3 coding DNA: TGTGCCAGCAGTTCGTACGGGGACACCGGGGAGCTGTTTTTT.

Only a few counts were recorded for this clonotype. The junction departs from germline at one end; a sequencing error may be responsible. The chain has TRBV5-5 and TRBJ2-5; no definite D call. This CDR3 has 14 amino acids. Germline assignment: CDR1 SGHKS and CDR2 YYEKEE (reference sequence). CDR3 in amino acids: CASSLAPADETQYF. The CDR3, as DNA: TGTGCCAGCAGTTTGGCACCGGCGGATGAGACCCAGTACTTC.

The chain links TRBV4-2 to TRBJ1-1, with a tentative D call TRBD1 (6 bases). Germline lookup yields CDR1 LGHNA and CDR2 YNFKEQ. The CDR3 has 15 amino acids. V was pared by 1 base and J by 3 bases, with 12 bases between. CDR3: CASSQASGAYTEAFF. Written as DNA, the CDR3 is TGTGCCAGCAGCCAAGCTTCGGGGGCATACACTGAAGCTTTCTTT.

J is TRBJ2-5 and V is TRBV6-8, with TRBD2 matching 10 bases. Germline trimming cut 5 bases from V and 7 bases from J; bases unmatched to any gene: 4. Germline CDR1 reads MNHGY; CDR2 reads SAAAGT. CDR3 length: 13 amino acids. CDR3 in DNA: TGTGCCAGCAGTCTAGCGGGGGTTGGGACCCAGTACTTC. Its translation is CASSLAGVGTQYF.

The chain recombines TRBV4-1 with TRBJ1-1; weak D call: TRBD1 (5 bases). Trimming removed 3 bases at V and 4 bases at J, with 12 bases between. The CDR3 sequence is 14 residues long. CDR1 and CDR2 (germline): MGHRA, YSYEKL. CDR3 region: CASSHFQGSTEAFF. For the CDR3, the DNA is TGCGCCAGCAGCCATTTTCAGGGTAGCACTGAAGCTTTCTTT.

Turning to this clonotype: The junction does not match germline at one end; this may be a read error. The chain couples TRBV12-3 or TRBV12-4 to TRBJ1-1, with 8 bases aligning to TRBD1. The CDR3 spans 13 residues. CDR3 region: CASSHTGGTEAVF. The CDR3 DNA reads TGTGCCAGCAGTCATACAGGGGGGACTGAAGCTGTCTTT.

This clonotype came up many times. The chain carries TRBV7-6 and TRBJ2-5; D may be TRBD2 (6 bases). The CDR3 has 16 residues. From germline, CDR1 is SGHVS and CDR2 FNYEAQ. Trimming removed 1 base from V and 2 bases from J, with 14 bases in between. The CDR3 loop is CASSLVGGTIQETQYF. In nucleotides, the CDR3 is TGTGCCAGCAGCTTAGTTGGGGGGACGATTCAAGAGACCCAGTACTTC.

Only a few counts were recorded for this clonotype. This sequence joins TRBV25-1 and TRBJ2-6; D remains unclear. Trimming pared 2 bases from V and 0 bases from J, leaving 5 bases between. Germline V CDR1 and CDR2: MGHDK, SYGVNS. The CDR3 loop spans 15 amino acids. CDR3 nucleotide sequence: TGTGCCAGCAGTGAAGTGGGCTCTGGGGCCAACGTCCTGACTTTC. This sequence encodes CASSEVGSGANVLTF.

The J gene is TRBJ2-1, the V gene TRBV2; 11 bases are shared with TRBD2. Looked up from germline, CDR1 is SNHLY and CDR2 is FYNNEI. The CDR3 totals 13 residues. The trim removed 2 bases at V and 14 bases at J, leaving 5 bases unmatched. CDR3 bases: TGTGCCAGCAGTGAAACTAGCGGGGGTAGTAAGTTCTTC. Its protein is CASSETSGGSKFF.

Note on this clonotype: Since the CDR3 does not end with the conserved phenylalanine or tryptophan, this likely comes from a read error. The chain uses TRBV10-3 and TRBJ1-5, with 9 bases that match TRBD1. CDR1 is ENHRY, CDR2 SYGVKD, per germline. The CDR3 has 15 residues. The CDR3 DNA reads as TGTGCCAACAGTGAGGGGGGGACAGGGTGGCAGCCCCAGCATTTG. Translating gives CANSEGGTGWQPQHL.

This clonotype has a single count. V gene TRBV12-3 or TRBV12-4 combines with J gene TRBJ2-3; possible D gene TRBD2, 6 bases. This CDR3 is 16 amino acids long. V lost 3 bases and J lost 0, with 13 bases in between. The CDR3 protein is CASSFWAEGSTDTQYF. CDR3 in DNA: TGTGCCAGCAGTTTTTGGGCGGAGGGAAGCACAGATACGCAGTATTTT.

This clonotype was seen many times. The V call is TRBV7-9, the J call TRBJ2-1; 7 bases are shared with TRBD1. After removal of 0 bases from V and 15 bases from J, the junction contained 5 bases not matched to a gene. The V gene's germline CDR1 is SEHNR and CDR2 FQNEAQ (reference sequence). The CDR3 spans 12 residues. The chain's CDR3 is CASSLATGAVFF. CDR3 nucleotide sequence: TGTGCCAGCAGCTTAGCTACAGGGGCGGTGTTCTTC.

Many counts were recorded for this clonotype. The V gene is TRBV12-3 or TRBV12-4, the J gene TRBJ1-6; no clear D. The CDR3 consists of 13 residues. V was trimmed by 7 bases and J by 7 bases, leaving 11 bases between them. CDR3 region: CASTSPGNSPLHF. CDR3 nucleotide sequence: TGTGCCAGCACCTCCCCGGGGAATTCACCCCTCCACTTT.

At least ten counts were recorded for this clonotype. V gene TRBV7-3 combines with J gene TRBJ2-2, with 7 nucleotides matching TRBD1. Germline V lookup: CDR1 SGHTA, CDR2 FQGTGA. This CDR3 spans 17 amino acids. V lost 4 bases, J lost 4 bases, and 12 bases stayed unmatched. CDR3 amino acids: CASSSGLTGIGTGELFF. The CDR3 DNA reads TGTGCCAGCAGCTCAGGGTTGACAGGGATTGGCACCGGGGAGCTGTTTTTT.

V and J are TRBV11-1 and TRBJ2-2, with D perhaps TRBD1 or TRBD2 (5 bases each). V dropped 5 bases and J dropped 4 bases, with 14 bases sitting between them. CDR1 is SGHAT, CDR2 FQDESV, per germline (reference sequence). The CDR3 loop spans 15 amino acids. CDR3 amino acids: CASSAGQGGTGELFF. DNA for the CDR3: TGTGCCAGCAGCGCCGGACAAGGAGGCACCGGGGAGCTGTTTTTT.

Notes on this clonotype: The conserved closing phenylalanine or tryptophan is absent in this CDR3, likely reflecting a read error. The V gene is TRBV20-1, the J gene TRBJ2-5; possible D gene TRBD2, 5 bases. The CDR3 spans 12 residues. Germline V CDR1 and CDR2: DFQATT, SNEGSKA (reference sequence). V lost 6 bases, J lost 3 bases, and 11 bases lay in between. This CDR3 is CSAPNGEETQYL. In DNA, the CDR3 is TGCAGTGCGCCCAACGGGGAAGAGACCCAGTACTTA.

The chain carries TRBV6-6 and TRBJ1-1; D not certain. The CDR3 sequence is 14 residues long. With 1 base removed from V and 5 bases from J, the gap between germline ends came to 11 bases. Germline V gene data show CDR1 as MNHNY and CDR2 as SVGAGI (reference sequence). Here the CDR3 reads CASSYFEGWTEAFF. CDR3 in DNA: TGTGCCAGCAGTTACTTTGAGGGTTGGACTGAAGCTTTCTTT.

This clonotype was picked up a small number of times. CDR3 sequence reads: CASSSLGASNTGELFF. The DNA for the CDR3 is TGCGCCAGCAGCTCGCTGGGGGCTTCGAACACCGGGGAGCTGTTTTTT. This chain joins TRBV5-1 and TRBJ2-2, with D maybe TRBD1 (6 bases). This CDR3 is built from 16 residues. V shed 3 bases and J shed 0 bases, with 12 bases lying between them. Per the germline V gene, CDR1 is SGHRS and CDR2 is YFSETQ.

The chain joins TRBV2 to TRBJ2-1; 10 bases agree with TRBD1. V trimming: 9 bases; J trimming: 8 bases; junction bases outside the gene matches: 10. Germline lookup yields CDR1 SNHLY and CDR2 FYNNEI. The CDR3 spans 14 residues. CDR3 region: CASTRDRGFHEQFF. CDR3 in DNA: TGTGCCAGTACCCGGGACAGGGGATTCCATGAGCAGTTCTTC.

There are a few counts of this clonotype. The chain carries TRBV4-1 and TRBJ1-5; D is undetermined. Germline V gene data show CDR1 as MGHRA and CDR2 as YSYEKL. Deletions cut 4 bases from V and 1 base from J, with 11 bases between. This CDR3 comprises 15 residues. CDR3 sequence reads: CASSLESPSNQPQHF. CDR3 DNA: TGCGCCAGCAGCCTCGAATCGCCGAGCAATCAGCCCCAGCATTTT.

The gene calls are TRBV5-1 and TRBJ2-7, with 8 bases that match TRBD2. CDR1 and CDR2 (germline): SGHRS, YFSETQ. The J segment lost 5 bases and the V segment lost 0 bases, leaving 7 bases of the junction unmatched. The CDR3 is 15 residues long. CDR3 in DNA: TGCGCCAGCAGCTTGGGGAGCGGGGGCACAAACGAGCAGTACTTC. Translated: CASSLGSGGTNEQYF.

A remark on this clonotype: Since a much larger clone is just one base distant, this may be a read error. The V call is TRBV6-6, the J call TRBJ2-7, with D perhaps matching TRBD1 (6 bases). Per the germline V gene, CDR1 is MNHNY and CDR2 is SVGAGI (reference sequence). The CDR3 has 16 amino acids. The CDR3 loop reads CASSPPGGRGSYGQYF. The CDR3 DNA follows: TGTGCCAGCAGTCCCCCCGGTGGCAGGGGCTCCTACGGGCAGTACTTC.

V usage is TRBV14 and J usage is TRBJ1-6; TRBD1 agrees at 7 bases. The V and J ends lost 6 bases and 7 bases, in that order; junction bases with no gene match: 9. Germline lookup yields CDR1 SGHDN and CDR2 FVKESK. This CDR3 spans 15 amino acids. The CDR3 region is CASSATGQFNSPLHF. CDR3 bases: TGTGCCAGCAGTGCGACGGGACAGTTCAATTCACCCCTCCACTTT.

This clonotype was found once. This chain joins TRBV10-3 and TRBJ1-1, with D maybe TRBD1 (5 bases). CDR3 length: 13 amino acids. Trimming took off 8 bases at V and 4 bases at J, with 14 bases between the two ends. The germline V gene has CDR1 ENHRY and CDR2 SYGVKD. CDR3 sequence reads: CAISGGNRTEAFF. The CDR3 region has the DNA TGTGCCATCTCCGGGGGGAATCGCACTGAAGCTTTCTTT.

The chain is built from TRBV20-1 and TRBJ2-5; no firm D call. The CDR3 has 12 residues. Germline lookup yields CDR1 DFQATT and CDR2 SNEGSKA (reference sequence). The ends were cut back, 0 bases at V and 5 bases at J, with 7 bases in the middle. The CDR3 region is CSAREDAETQYF. The CDR3 DNA follows: TGCAGTGCTAGAGAGGACGCCGAGACCCAGTACTTC.

Of note for this clonotype: A much larger clonotype is one base distant, so this may be a read error. This chain uses TRBV6-5 with TRBJ1-5, with 9 positions matching TRBD1. The germline V gene has CDR1 MNHEY and CDR2 SVGAGI. V shed 7 bases, J shed 6 bases, and the junction held 4 bases outside the gene matches. The CDR3 covers 13 residues. The CDR3 region is CASIPDRGQPQHF. Here the CDR3 DNA reads TGTGCCAGCATCCCGGACAGGGGTCAGCCCCAGCATTTT.

This clonotype was detected once. The chain joins TRBV20-1 to TRBJ1-5; 10 bases are a match to TRBD1. This CDR3 region has 13 residues. Looked up from germline, CDR1 is DFQATT and CDR2 is SNEGSKA (reference sequence). V gave up 3 bases and J gave up 7 bases; unmatched junction bases: 3. Here the CDR3 DNA reads TGCAGTGCTAGGGGGACAGGGGTCCAGCCCCAGCATTTT. Translating it yields CSARGTGVQPQHF.

This clonotype occurred a few times. DNA for the CDR3: TGTGCCAGCAGACGGTCACTTTTCGACAGTCCTCGCGGGGCCAACGTCCTGACTTTC. Translation gives CASRRSLFDSPRGANVLTF. The rearrangement links TRBV6-2 or TRBV6-3 to TRBJ2-6, with D perhaps matching TRBD1 (5 bases). V lost 6 bases and J 4 bases, leaving 25 bases between the germline ends. Germline loops: CDR1 MNHEY, CDR2 SVGEGT. The CDR3 covers 19 residues.

This chain links TRBV28 with TRBJ2-7, with D tentatively TRBD1 (5 bases). Trimming shortened V by 3 bases and J by 4 bases, and 13 bases separated the two germline ends. From germline, CDR1 is MDHEN and CDR2 SYDVKM. The CDR3 is made up of 14 amino acids. CDR3 sequence reads: CASSFDQGLYEQYF. CDR3 sequence (DNA): TGTGCCAGCAGTTTCGATCAGGGCCTATACGAGCAGTACTTC.

This clonotype was observed at least ten times. This chain links TRBV7-2 with TRBJ2-5; D unclear. There are 15 residues in the CDR3. CDR1 is SGHTA, CDR2 FQGNSA, per germline. Trimming pared 7 bases from V and 2 bases from J, leaving 17 bases between. CDR3 sequence reads: CASKAIELPQETQYF. CDR3 in DNA: TGTGCCAGCAAGGCCATCGAACTACCACAAGAGACCCAGTACTTC.